Given below is one T cell receptor beta chain in context. The antigen this receptor binds is unknown. Per-base quality was not reported, and no clone a single base away is much larger than it. This specimen comes from a study of cytomegalovirus exposure and HLA in healthy donors (dated by TCRdb to 2016 to 2017). A note on the overall study: An earlier analysis of 587 of the donors reported approximately 270 Gb of sequence data and 120 million or so unique TCR beta sequences from some 180 million T cells. Roughly 300 gigabases of sequencing data and 75 million to 85 million unique TCR sequences made up an early release that covered 640 HLA-typed donors. The genetic ancestry cluster associated with self-reported Caucasian donors included 65% to 90% of the approximately 410 genotyped donors. The study aimed to test whether cataloging public T cell receptors could reveal signatures of past pathogen exposure. The study used immunosequencing to profile the T cell repertoires of approximately 690 subjects and linked those repertoires to cytomegalovirus serostatus. A separate validation cohort of approximately 130 different subjects was used in addition to the roughly 700-subject first cohort. To predict cytomegalovirus infection status, the study combined high-throughput TCR immunosequencing, statistical association of individual TCRs with disease status, and machine learning. To study patterns of TCR occurrence, a later analysis re-analyzed previously published TCR beta repertoires from hundreds of donors and added high-resolution HLA genotyping. Rather than using new phenotypic data, the later analysis identified candidate immune exposures from TCR beta sequences and from how often those sequences occurred across donors. In an earlier analysis of a few hundred of the donors, high-throughput TCR beta sequencing was used to judge whether each TCR beta V gene segment behaved as functional or pseudogenic. Alongside the repertoire data, information on donor age, sex, ethnicity and CMV serostatus was compiled. A later genetic analysis took genome-wide SNP genotypes for about three fifths of the 666 donors and used that subset as a discovery cohort. Every discovery cohort repertoire had been produced on one sequencing platform. HLA typing included class I and class II loci at four-digit resolution. Typing coverage differed by locus: A, B, C, DRB1 and DQB1 were typed in about 629-640 donors, DQA1 in about 500, DPA1 in approximately 600, and DPB1 in approximately 450. About 5 DR-DQ haplotypes were handled as single units for association and clustering, since linkage in the cohort was strong. Among about 400 genotyped donors of the cohort, an average of approximately 240,000 unique TCR beta nucleotide sequences was sequenced per donor, of which 15% to 20% were non-productive.

General conclusions and limits of the study: In a later analysis, HLA-associated TCR beta chains showed more clonal expansion and lower generation probabilities than non-associated chains that were equally common. According to a later analysis, TCR association rates differed among HLA loci, with DRB1 alleles showing the most associated TCRs and HLA-C alleles showing the fewest. An earlier analysis of around 540 of the donors showed that most TCR beta V segments appeared in productive rearrangements either about 87% or about 30% of the time, which broadly matched IMGT annotations. Three of the identified cytomegalovirus-associated TCR beta chains were confirmed in vitro to be specific for cytomegalovirus antigens. Most CMV-associated TCR beta chains appeared to be HLA-restricted in a later analysis, and the HLA associations seemed to be driven largely by CMV exposure. In a later genetic analysis, fewer N-insertions in productive TCRs were reported among donors in an Asian-associated ancestry cluster than the roughly 700-donor mean. Some 15 rarely observed V segments, including chromosome 9 orphons, were excluded from the earlier analysis of several hundred of the donors because counts were too low. HLA typing was unavailable for some donors at each locus, so association tests used only the typed subset. In a later analysis, several top co-occurrence clusters were reported to appear linked to parvovirus B19, influenza, CMV and Epstein-Barr virus. A group of highly shared sequence variants was considered likely to be a technical artifact of the sequencing pipeline. The 87-base-pair reads could not distinguish some IMGT-functional V segments, including TRBV6-2 and TRBV6-3, so those segments were excluded. A further reported finding was that TCR beta sequences accurately predicted the HLA-A and HLA-B alleles for most subjects in the first cohort. The classifier was reported to diagnose cytomegalovirus status with high specificity and sensitivity in both the original cohort and the validation cohort. At a false discovery rate of 0.05, a later analysis linked roughly 17,000 TCR beta sequences to specific HLA alleles. For the cohort, immune exposure information was limited to CMV serostatus. While some public TCRs were present in many individuals, most TCR sequences turned up only very rarely across donors. Linkage disequilibrium might explain the correlated functional status among segregating V segments, but an unknown experimental factor could not be excluded. Strong co-occurrence of HLA alleles, especially DR and DQ, made assigning TCR associations to individual alleles difficult. The cohort was sequenced for TCR beta chains only, and without alpha or paired-chain data the features that could be detected were limited. The study listed 170 or so TCR beta chains as associated with cytomegalovirus. A later genetic analysis associated a missense DCLRE1C variant with V-gene and J-gene trimming of TCR beta chains, and an independent cohort replicated the association. It was suggested by the authors that the approach could potentially be generalized to other disease states and immunological phenotypes. Sequencing depth was assumed to be roughly uniform across donors in the presence/absence analyses, though that assumption may not hold.

In total, just over 650 healthy bone marrow donors made up the cohort. Cohort members were all nominally healthy when sampled, although unrecorded immune exposures were likely present. The donor tested CMV seropositive and was one of the 289 seropositive cohort members. Every donor gave a peripheral blood sample, and the peripheral blood mononuclear cells from that sample were used for TCR beta sequencing. Genomic DNA was extracted from the blood cell samples with the Qiagen DNeasy Blood Extraction Kit. Trimming takes 0 bases off V and 3 bases off J; junction bases not matched to a gene: 25. CDR1 and CDR2 (SGHRS, YFSETQ) derive from the germline V gene. The CDR3 spans 24 residues, from the cysteine through the phenylalanine. Only the CDR3 region is kept as DNA, spanning 72 bases read in frame from base 1. The library was built by means of the immunoSEQ multiplex PCR assay. A mixture of 60 forward primers for TCR Vbeta segments and 13 reverse primers for TCR Jbeta segments was used in the multiplex PCR. A multiplex PCR assay on genomic DNA amplified the CDR3 region of rearranged TCR beta genes. The Illumina HiSeq System was used to sequence the amplified TCR beta libraries as 87-base-pair reads. The original methods were these. A later analysis counted some 80 million unique TCR beta chains across the 666 repertoires, and around 9.9 million of these chains were shared by at least two donors. A nearest-neighbor algorithm error-corrected the raw reads and collapsed the reads into unique sequences, merging closely related sequences to remove PCR and sequencing errors. To assign V, D and J gene segments, CDR3 sequences were aligned to IMGT reference sequences. Each retained sequence needed at least a six-nucleotide match to both a V gene segment and a J gene segment. Rearrangements were called productive when the CDR3 lacked stop codons and stayed in frame with V and J; all others were non-productive. CDR3 was defined according to IMGT convention as the region running from the second conserved V-encoded cysteine to the conserved J-encoded phenylalanine. Sequences without an unambiguous match to a single V gene segment were excluded from the earlier analysis of 450 to 650 of the donors. In an earlier analysis of 587 of the donors, a V segment was called functional when productive rearrangements were above 56.7%, and segregating when the standard deviation between donors exceeded 5%. A statistical classification framework was developed to diagnose cytomegalovirus status using the catalog of TCR beta chain sequences. In a later analysis, V and J genes were assigned by comparing TCR nucleotide sequences against IMGT/GENE-DB human TR gene sequences. Using the TCRdist pipeline, a later analysis assigned CDR3 sequences along with most-parsimonious VDJ recombination scenarios. A later analysis defined each TCR beta chain by its CDR3 amino acid sequence plus V-gene family, and excluded reads lacking a unique V-gene family. As a way to deal with suspected cross-contamination and a sequencing artifact, a later analysis dropped hundreds of nucleotide sequences that were highly shared and had low generation probability. A later analysis calculated a clonal expansion index for each public chain from normalized within-repertoire ranks of inferred template counts. In a later analysis, generation probabilities were computed using a VDJ recombination model fitted to out-of-frame rearrangements, and the results were checked against IGoR. In a later analysis, TCR-TCR, TCR-HLA and TCR-CMV co-occurrence was scored with hypergeometric tests, and a repertoire-size bias correction was applied to TCR pairs. A later analysis estimated false discovery rates by permuting HLA or CMV assignments 20 times. In a later analysis, co-occurring TCRs were grouped using DBSCAN, and TCRdist sequence similarity was added for clustering within HLA-allele-positive subsets. For co-occurrence clustering, repertoires with fewer than 30,000 or more than 120,000 public chains were excluded, along with 5 or 6 repertoires with anomalous nucleotide sharing. Imported from immuneACCESS, the table was reduced by TCRdb to in-frame sequences with V and J called. These copies leave out some clones; in studies compared against another copy, an unresolved V gene accounts for under half, and the cause of the remainder is not known. V and J calls and clone size follow that table, whereas D and trimming were derived from the DNA. This sample gives fewer than 150,000 clones in total; roughly 70% of them show up just once. The ten largest account for about 8% of the sample.

The sequence derives from a man aged 18 to 30 in good health and CMV-seropositive. The sample taken for sequencing was PBMCs. Recombination linked TRBV5-1 to TRBJ1-4, with TRBD1 matching 11 junction bases. CDR3 sequence: CASSLAHGSVPWEDRGPPNEKLFF. The bases are TGCGCCAGCAGCTTGGCGCACGGATCAGTCCCGTGGGAGGACAGGGGGCCTCCTAATGAAAAACTGTTTTTT.